This T cell receptor beta chain appears in the sequencing data of a study of radiotherapy plus CTLA-4 blockade in lung cancer (dated by TCRdb to 2016 to 2018). Describing the broader study: Among the enrolled patients, approximately 18% had an objective response, and 31% reached disease control.

Focal radiation therapy combined with CTLA-4 blockade (ipilimumab) was tested in patients with chemo-refractory metastatic non-small-cell lung cancer. The library relied on the immunoSEQ multiplex PCR assay. TCRdb provides this immuneACCESS table in a form limited to in-frame rearrangements. Some clones are lacking; in checked studies, under half of them reflect an unresolved V gene, and why the rest are absent is not known. A total of over 100,000 clones appear in this sample, about 90% of them only once. The ten largest clones add up to 6.9% of the sample. Concerning this clone itself: Its recognized antigen is unknown. Base quality data are lacking; no much larger clone is found one base away.

V is pared back by 2 bases and J by 5 bases, with 16 bases lying between the germline termini. As encoded in the germline V gene (reference sequence), CDR1 is WNHNN while CDR2 is SYGVQD. The CDR3 runs 16 amino acids, cysteine and phenylalanine included. The retained sequence is limited to the CDR3, 48 bases, with the frame set at the first base. Study-wide findings and limitations: The strongest predictors of response, as reported, were early dynamic changes in blood T cell clones along with a rise in serum interferon-beta after radiation. TCR clones derived from tumors expanded in peripheral blood after treatment with radiotherapy and ipilimumab.

Sequenced material: peripheral blood, taken from a patient treated with radiotherapy plus ipilimumab. In this chain, TRBV10-1 is recombined with TRBJ2-1; the D gene is possibly TRBD2, with 6 bases matching. The origin of this receptor is a human donor with non-small cell lung cancer that progressed on radiotherapy plus ipilimumab. The sequenced DNA is TGCGCCAGCAGTGAGGTCGTGGGGGGATCGAACAATGAGCAGTTCTTC. Its protein reads: CASSEVVGGSNNEQFF.